Below, one T cell receptor beta chain is given with its context. Antigen specificity is unknown. The sample originates from a study of cytomegalovirus exposure and HLA in healthy donors. The overall study: From HLA-typed donors, an early data release held about 85 million unique TCRs.

The ends were cut back, 10 bases at V and 6 bases at J, with 11 bases in the middle. Per germline, CDR1 MNHEY and CDR2 SVGAGI. The CDR3 extends over 11 amino acids. The study's findings and limits: When presence/absence was analysed, sequencing depth was taken to be roughly uniform across donors.

Vbeta (60) and Jbeta (13) primers were used in the PCR. Method: immunoSEQ multiplex PCR; TCRdb's copy keeps in-frame clones and lacks some. The sample holds about 84,000 clones; around 80% are singletons and the top ten take approximately 2.7%. Material for sequencing was PBMCs. The gene calls are TRBV6-5 and TRBJ2-3, with D possibly TRBD2 on 5 matching bases. The source is a male donor in good health and CMV-seropositive. Here the CDR3 DNA reads TGTGCCACCATACGCGGGGATACGCAGTATTTT. It yields the protein CATIRGDTQYF.